The rows below give T cell receptor beta chains drawn from one sample of a study of T cells in Graves' hyperthyroidism and ophthalmopathy. TCRdb recomputed calls from the multiplex PCR reads with MiXCR, one row per CDR3 protein. The data hold roughly 350,000 distinct CDR3 sequences, with 11% to 15% observed a single time. Specimen: blood. The receptors derive from a woman under 40 with Graves' hyperthyroidism. Both conserved end residues are part of each CDR3. A D gene is named only where the DNA matches it firmly. Clone size is not always given. Where it is, it says once, few, many or a class for expanded clones.

v_call,j_call,d_call,clone_size,cdr3_aa,cdr3_nt
TRBV28,TRBJ1-5,.,many,CASSLWGTDYSNQPQHF,TGTGCCAGCAGTTTATGGGGCACAGATTATAGCAATCAGCCCCAGCATTTT
TRBV5-6,TRBJ2-3,.,.,CASSLERTPTQYF,TGTGCCAGCAGCTTGGAGCGGACGCCTACGCAGTATTTT
TRBV20-1,TRBJ2-3,.,few,CSARAPGTPPDTQYF,TGCAGTGCTAGAGCCCCCGGGACCCCCCCAGATACGCAGTATTTT
TRBV29-1,TRBJ2-1,.,few,CSVERGLSSYNEQFF,TGCAGCGTTGAAAGGGGACTGAGCTCCTACAATGAGCAGTTCTTC
TRBV28,TRBJ1-6,.,many,CASSLLGEYNSPLHF,TGTGCCAGCAGTTTGTTAGGAGAATATAATTCACCCCTCCACTTT
TRBV20-1,TRBJ2-5,TRBD2,few,CSARDRREGNFQETQYF,TGCAGTGCTAGAGATCGTCGGGAGGGCAACTTCCAAGAGACCCAGTACTTC
TRBV25-1,TRBJ1-2,TRBD1,many,CASSEGQSYGYTF,TGTGCCAGCAGTGAGGGACAGTCTTATGGCTACACCTTC
TRBV28,TRBJ1-5,.,many,CASRPGHKGNQPQHF,TGTGCCAGCCGACCGGGACATAAGGGGAATCAGCCCCAGCATTTT
TRBV7-2,TRBJ2-1,TRBD2,.,CASSLNSPGTTGYNEQFF,TGTGCCAGCAGCTTAAATTCCCCCGGGACTACAGGTTACAATGAGCAGTTCTTC
TRBV11-2,TRBJ2-7,.,many,CASSPALGGEQYF,TGTGCCAGCAGCCCTGCCCTTGGGGGCGAGCAGTACTTC
TRBV9,TRBJ2-7,.,.,CASSPRTSPTYEQYF,TGTGCCAGCAGCCCAAGGACTTCGCCAACCTACGAGCAGTACTTC
TRBV20-1,TRBJ2-3,TRBD2,.,CSARDSRLSVAGGFGTDTQYF,TGCAGTGCTAGAGACAGTCGGCTTTCGGTAGCGGGAGGGTTCGGCACAGATACGCAGTATTTT
TRBV12-3/TRBV12-4,TRBJ2-7,.,many,CASSSYAGQNSYEQYF,TGTGCCAGCAGCTCTTATGCCGGACAGAACTCCTACGAGCAGTACTTC
TRBV20-1,TRBJ2-1,.,many,CSATDGEQFF,TGCAGTGCTACGGACGGCGAGCAGTTCTTC
TRBV6-2/TRBV6-3,TRBJ2-3,.,few,CASSHQWRGTDTQYF,TGTGCCAGCAGTCACCAGTGGAGGGGGACAGATACGCAGTATTTT
TRBV5-1,TRBJ2-1,.,many,CASKDGYNEQFF,TGCGCCAGCAAGGACGGTTACAATGAGCAGTTCTTC
TRBV5-5,TRBJ2-1,.,many,CASSLSRSSYNEQFF,TGTGCCAGCAGCTTGAGTAGGAGCTCCTACAATGAGCAGTTCTTC
TRBV10-3,TRBJ2-7,.,few,CAISDPGLGSYEQYF,TGTGCCATCAGTGACCCAGGCTTGGGGTCCTACGAGCAGTACTTC
TRBV20-1,TRBJ2-1,TRBD2,many,CSARSGSVSEQFF,TGCAGTGCCCGCAGCGGGAGTGTTAGTGAGCAGTTCTTC
TRBV24-1,TRBJ1-2,TRBD1,.,CATSDFRYRGHGYTF,TGTGCCACCAGTGATTTCCGGTACAGGGGGCATGGCTACACCTTC
TRBV20-1,TRBJ1-2,TRBD1,.,CSARARGTGGSVGYGYTF,TGCAGTGCTAGAGCACGTGGGACAGGGGGCTCTGTGGGGTATGGCTACACCTTC
TRBV20-1,TRBJ2-1,.,many,CSAPVAEEGGMVQFF,TGCAGTGCCCCCGTAGCGGAGGAGGGAGGTATGGTGCAGTTCTTC
TRBV28,TRBJ1-6,TRBD1,many,CASSPTGQGRSPLHF,TGTGCCAGCAGTCCCACGGGACAGGGTCGGTCACCCCTCCACTTT
TRBV28,TRBJ1-5,.,many,CASSSGNNQPQHF,TGTGCCAGCAGCTCCGGGAACAATCAGCCCCAGCATTTT
TRBV6-1,TRBJ1-3,.,.,CASRRTGANGNTIYF,TGTGCCAGCAGGAGGACGGGCGCTAATGGAAACACCATATATTTT
TRBV12-3/TRBV12-4,TRBJ2-2,TRBD2,many,CASKNPGGPNTGELFF,TGTGCCAGCAAAAATCCGGGGGGACCGAACACCGGGGAGCTGTTTTTT
TRBV7-2,TRBJ2-7,TRBD1,.,CASSFPRIQGVRIYEQYF,TGTGCCAGCAGCTTCCCTCGGATACAGGGGGTAAGGATCTACGAGCAGTACTTC
TRBV7-8,TRBJ2-7,TRBD2,many,CASSLAGRTRFYEQYF,TGTGCCAGCAGCTTAGCTGGACGGACTAGGTTCTACGAGCAGTACTTC
TRBV12-3/TRBV12-4,TRBJ2-1,TRBD2,many,CASSPAGLAFDNEQFF,TGTGCCAGCAGTCCCGCGGGACTAGCGTTCGACAATGAGCAGTTCTTC
TRBV14,TRBJ1-2,.,.,CASSPDLNYGYTF,TGTGCCAGCAGCCCCGACCTAAACTATGGCTACACCTTC
TRBV7-9,TRBJ2-5,.,.,CASSLAPRFSAKETQYF,TGTGCCAGCAGCTTAGCGCCTCGGTTTTCGGCGAAGGAGACCCAGTACTTC
TRBV18,TRBJ2-5,.,many,CASSPGRGRQETQYF,TGTGCCAGCTCACCCGGCAGGGGCAGACAAGAGACCCAGTACTTC
TRBV28,TRBJ1-2,.,many,CASIPWGIMESYGYTF,TGTGCCAGCATCCCTTGGGGTATTATGGAATCCTATGGCTACACCTTC
TRBV3-1,TRBJ2-1,.,many,CASSQASLQYNEQFF,TGTGCCAGCAGCCAGGCTAGCCTCCAATACAATGAGCAGTTCTTC
TRBV7-9,TRBJ2-2,TRBD2,.,CASSPGLGTGELFF,TGTGCCAGCAGCCCAGGACTAGGAACCGGGGAGCTGTTTTTT
TRBV28,TRBJ1-2,TRBD1,many,CASRSPGQGVGYTF,TGTGCCAGCAGATCCCCGGGACAGGGGGTTGGCTACACCTTC
TRBV28,TRBJ1-5,.,many,CASRIQGPSQPQHF,TGTGCCAGCAGGATACAGGGCCCAAGTCAGCCCCAGCATTTT
TRBV7-2,TRBJ2-7,TRBD1,.,CASSGTGGLEQYF,TGTGCCAGCAGTGGGACAGGGGGCCTCGAGCAGTACTTC
TRBV29-1,TRBJ1-3,.,.,CSARRGNTIYF,TGCAGCGCCCGGCGAGGAAACACCATATATTTT
TRBV10-3,TRBJ2-5,.,few,CAISEAEQETQYF,TGTGCCATCAGTGAGGCGGAGCAAGAGACCCAGTACTTC
TRBV7-9,TRBJ1-1,.,.,CASTTDPTKEAFF,TGTGCCAGCACCACGGACCCAACGAAGGAAGCTTTCTTT
TRBV28,TRBJ2-3,TRBD2,.,CASSLWSGGTDTQYF,TGTGCCAGCAGTTTATGGTCCGGGGGGACAGATACGCAGTATTTT
TRBV27,TRBJ2-1,TRBD2,many,CASSTLAGQQFF,TGTGCCAGCAGTACGTTAGCGGGTCAGCAGTTCTTC
TRBV6-1,TRBJ1-5,TRBD1,many,CASSLDRGRSQPQHF,TGTGCCAGCAGCTTGGACAGGGGGCGAAGTCAGCCCCAGCATTTT
TRBV7-8,TRBJ1-2,TRBD1,.,CASRTTDRGDGYTF,TGTGCCAGCAGGACCACGGACAGGGGGGATGGCTACACCTTC
TRBV7-8,TRBJ2-1,.,few,CASSLGLEGNEQFF,TGTGCCAGCAGCTTAGGACTAGAGGGCAATGAGCAGTTCTTC
TRBV20-1,TRBJ2-5,TRBD2,few,CSATGGGPWETQYF,TGCAGTGCTACGGGGGGAGGGCCTTGGGAGACCCAGTACTTC
TRBV6-1,TRBJ1-2,TRBD1,few,CASTGTGGTRTFGYTF,TGTGCCAGCACGGGGACAGGGGGCACTCGCACCTTTGGCTACACCTTC
TRBV28,TRBJ1-3,TRBD1,once,CARQGAGNTIYF,TGTGCCAGACAGGGGGCTGGAAACACCATATATTTT
TRBV10-3,TRBJ1-4,.,.,CAISGRPGIEKLFF,TGTGCCATCAGTGGACGCCCCGGGATCGAAAAACTGTTTTTT
TRBV11-2,TRBJ2-1,TRBD1,many,CASSPQSQTGTGGRNEQFF,TGTGCCAGCAGCCCCCAATCACAGACCGGGACAGGGGGCCGCAATGAGCAGTTCTTC
TRBV20-1,TRBJ1-6,.,.,CSADFRPAASSYNSPLHF,TGCAGTGCCGACTTTCGGCCCGCGGCAAGCTCCTATAATTCACCCCTCCACTTT
TRBV29-1,TRBJ1-2,.,many,CSVVLWGLSGYTF,TGCAGCGTTGTATTATGGGGGTTGAGTGGCTACACCTTC
TRBV12-3/TRBV12-4,TRBJ1-2,.,many,CASSLGGYDGYTF,TGTGCCAGCAGTTTAGGAGGGTATGATGGCTACACCTTC
TRBV11-2,TRBJ2-7,.,many,CASSLGRTYEQYF,TGTGCCAGCAGCTTGGGACGCACCTACGAGCAGTACTTC